Detailed here is one T cell receptor beta chain. The sample belongs to a study of CD8 T cells in Susac syndrome. The CDR3 is 13 amino acids. CDR1 MNHEY and CDR2 SMNVEV come from the germline V gene (reference sequence). Trimming took off 4 bases at V and 6 bases at J, with 11 bases between the two ends. Reverse transcription of roughly 0.45 to 1 ug RNA used random hexamers. Each CDR3 protein gets one entry after TCRdb re-called the immunoSEQ multiplex PCR reads with MiXCR. The sample yields 150,000 to 200,000 distinct CDR3 sequences, roughly 95% seen once. The chain joins TRBV27 to TRBJ2-3; no clear D. Specimen: CD4+ T cells from PBMCs. This TCR derives from a human donor with multiple sclerosis. The CDR3 nucleotides are TGTGCCAGCAGTTCTCCGGGCCGTGATACGCAGTATTTT. Translation gives CASSSPGRDTQYF.